This T cell receptor (beta chain) derives from a study of CD8+ T cells in alopecia areata. Study findings and constraints: Scalp repertoires also include resident alphabeta T cells from normal skin. Across lesional scalp, and particularly alopecia totalis/universalis, clonality surpassed that of normal scalp.

It was cDNA, reverse transcribed from extracted RNA, that served as the sequencing template. TCRdb's copy holds only in-frame clones and misses some; the assay was immunoSEQ multiplex PCR. The repertoire holds 100,000 to 120,000 clones, 45% to 60% seen once, with around 25% in the top ten. From germline, CDR1 is ENHRY and CDR2 SYGVKD. This CDR3 contains 12 residues. V was cut by 4 bases and J by 6 bases, with 7 bases left in between. Researchers gathered lesional scalp punch biopsies and peripheral blood from patients with alopecia areata. Regarding this clone: Its antigen is unidentified.

The material sequenced was NKG2D-low CD8+ T cells sorted from blood. The receptor's source is a human donor with alopecia areata. The chain is built from TRBV10-3 and TRBJ2-1; D is ambiguous. CDR3 region: CAISVSSNEQFF. DNA of the CDR3: TGTGCCATCAGTGTGAGTTCCAATGAGCAGTTCTTC.